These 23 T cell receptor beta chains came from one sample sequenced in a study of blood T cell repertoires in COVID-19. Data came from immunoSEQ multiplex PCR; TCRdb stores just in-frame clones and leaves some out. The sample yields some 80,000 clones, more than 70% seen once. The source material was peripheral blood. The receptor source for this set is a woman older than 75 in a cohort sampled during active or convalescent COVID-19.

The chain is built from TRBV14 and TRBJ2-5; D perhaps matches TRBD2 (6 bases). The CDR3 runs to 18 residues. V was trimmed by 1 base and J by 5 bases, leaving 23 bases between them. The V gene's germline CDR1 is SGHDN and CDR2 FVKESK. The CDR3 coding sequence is TGTGCCAGCAGCCAAGGTCGCGGGACCTTCAAGGTTTGGGAGACCCAGTACTTC. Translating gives CASSQGRGTFKVWETQYF.

The CDR3, as DNA: TGCGCCAGCAGCTCCACTATTATATCTGAAGCTTTCTTT. Residues: CASSSTIISEAFF. The V gene is TRBV5-1, the J gene TRBJ1-1; D ambiguous. CDR3 length: 13 amino acids. V lost 3 bases and J lost 6, with 12 bases in between. Per the germline V gene, CDR1 is SGHRS and CDR2 is YFSETQ.

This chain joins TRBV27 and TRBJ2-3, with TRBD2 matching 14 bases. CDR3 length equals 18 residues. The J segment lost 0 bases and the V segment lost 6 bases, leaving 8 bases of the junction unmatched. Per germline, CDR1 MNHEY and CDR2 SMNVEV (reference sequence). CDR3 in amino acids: CASRATSGRAPSTDTQYF. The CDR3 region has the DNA TGTGCCAGCAGAGCGACTAGCGGGAGGGCTCCTAGCACAGATACGCAGTATTTT.

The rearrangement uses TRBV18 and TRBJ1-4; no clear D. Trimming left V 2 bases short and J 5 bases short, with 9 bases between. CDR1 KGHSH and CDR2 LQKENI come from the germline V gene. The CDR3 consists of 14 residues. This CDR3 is CASSPGRPNEKLFF. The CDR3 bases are TGTGCCAGCTCACCAGGGAGGCCCAATGAAAAACTGTTTTTT.

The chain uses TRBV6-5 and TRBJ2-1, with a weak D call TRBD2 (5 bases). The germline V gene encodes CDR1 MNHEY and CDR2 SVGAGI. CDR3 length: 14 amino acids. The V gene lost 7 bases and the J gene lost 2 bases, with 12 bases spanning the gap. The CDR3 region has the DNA TGTGCCAGCACCGATAAAGCGGCCTACAATGAGCAGTTCTTC. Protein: CASTDKAAYNEQFF.

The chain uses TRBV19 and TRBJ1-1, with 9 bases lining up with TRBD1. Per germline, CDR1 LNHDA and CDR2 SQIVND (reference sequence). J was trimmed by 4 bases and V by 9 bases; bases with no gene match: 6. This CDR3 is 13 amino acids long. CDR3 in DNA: TGTGCCAGCCGCGGGACAGGGATCACTGAAGCTTTCTTT. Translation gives CASRGTGITEAFF.

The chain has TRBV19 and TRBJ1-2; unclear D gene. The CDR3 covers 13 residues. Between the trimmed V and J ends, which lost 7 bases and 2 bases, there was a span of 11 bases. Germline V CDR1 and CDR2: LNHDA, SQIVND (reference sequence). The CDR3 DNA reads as TGTGCCAGTACCAAGGACTGGAACTATGGCTACACCTTC. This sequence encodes CASTKDWNYGYTF.

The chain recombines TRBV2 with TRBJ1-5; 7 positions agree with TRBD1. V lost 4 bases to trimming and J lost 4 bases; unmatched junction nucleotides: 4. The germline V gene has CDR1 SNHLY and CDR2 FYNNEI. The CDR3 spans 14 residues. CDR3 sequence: CASSGGDRNQPQHF. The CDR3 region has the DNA TGTGCCAGCAGTGGTGGGGACAGAAATCAGCCCCAGCATTTT.

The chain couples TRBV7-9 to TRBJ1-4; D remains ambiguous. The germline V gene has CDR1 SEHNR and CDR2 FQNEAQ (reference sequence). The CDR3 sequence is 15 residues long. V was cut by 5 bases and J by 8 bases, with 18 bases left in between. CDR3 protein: CASSPLNGFGEKLFF. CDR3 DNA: TGTGCCAGCAGCCCTCTGAACGGGTTTGGGGAAAAACTGTTTTTT.

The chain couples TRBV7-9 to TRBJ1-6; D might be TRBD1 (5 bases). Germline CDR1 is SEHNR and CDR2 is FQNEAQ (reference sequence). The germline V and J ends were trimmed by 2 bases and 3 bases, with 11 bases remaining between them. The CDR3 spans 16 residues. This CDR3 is CASSLWAGLYNSPLHF. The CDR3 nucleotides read TGTGCCAGCAGCTTATGGGCAGGGCTCTATAATTCACCCCTCCACTTT.

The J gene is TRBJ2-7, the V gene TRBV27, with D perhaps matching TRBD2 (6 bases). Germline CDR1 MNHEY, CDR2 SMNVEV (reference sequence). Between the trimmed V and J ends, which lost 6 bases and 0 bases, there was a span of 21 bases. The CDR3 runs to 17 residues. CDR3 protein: CASSPGLLRVSSYEQYF. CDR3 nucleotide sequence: TGTGCCAGCAGCCCCGGACTATTACGGGTGAGCTCCTACGAGCAGTACTTC.

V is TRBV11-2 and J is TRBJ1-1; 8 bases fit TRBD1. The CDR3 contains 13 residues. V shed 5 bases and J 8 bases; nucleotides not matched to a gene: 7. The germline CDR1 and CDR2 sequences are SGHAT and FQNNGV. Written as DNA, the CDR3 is TGTGCCAGCAGCGAGGACAGGGCCTTGGAAGCTTTCTTT. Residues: CASSEDRALEAFF.

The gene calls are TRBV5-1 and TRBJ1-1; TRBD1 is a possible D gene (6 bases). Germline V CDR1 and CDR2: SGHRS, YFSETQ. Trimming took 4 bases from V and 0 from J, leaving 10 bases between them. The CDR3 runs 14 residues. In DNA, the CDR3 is TGCGCCAGCAGCCTAACAGGGCTGAACACTGAAGCTTTCTTT. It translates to CASSLTGLNTEAFF.

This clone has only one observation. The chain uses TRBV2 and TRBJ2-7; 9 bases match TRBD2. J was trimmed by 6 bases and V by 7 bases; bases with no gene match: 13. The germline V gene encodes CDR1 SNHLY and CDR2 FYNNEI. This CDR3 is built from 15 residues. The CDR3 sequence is CASKTGHSGSGEQYF. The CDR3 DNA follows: TGTGCCAGCAAAACCGGACATAGCGGGAGCGGCGAGCAGTACTTC.

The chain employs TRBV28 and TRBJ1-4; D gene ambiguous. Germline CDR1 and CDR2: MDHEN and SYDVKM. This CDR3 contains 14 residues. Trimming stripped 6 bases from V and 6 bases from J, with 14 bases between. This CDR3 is CASSSFSQHEKLFF. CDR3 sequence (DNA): TGTGCCAGCAGCAGCTTTAGCCAACATGAAAAACTGTTTTTT. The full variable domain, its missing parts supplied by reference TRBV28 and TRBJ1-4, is DVKVTQSSRYLVKRTGEKVFLECVQDMDHENMFWYRQDPGLGLRLIYFSYDVKMKEKGDIPEGYSVSREKKERFSLILESASTNQTSMYLCASSSFSQHEKLFFGSGTQLSVL.

CDR3 DNA: TGCGCCAGCAGCCCTGAGGGGGCCATGAACACTGAAGCTTTCTTT. This codes for CASSPEGAMNTEAFF. The V and J genes are TRBV5-1 and TRBJ1-1, with TRBD1 matching 7 bases. After removal of 4 bases from V and 0 bases from J, the junction contained 6 bases not matched to a gene. This CDR3 is built from 15 residues. Germline V gene data show CDR1 as SGHRS and CDR2 as YFSETQ.

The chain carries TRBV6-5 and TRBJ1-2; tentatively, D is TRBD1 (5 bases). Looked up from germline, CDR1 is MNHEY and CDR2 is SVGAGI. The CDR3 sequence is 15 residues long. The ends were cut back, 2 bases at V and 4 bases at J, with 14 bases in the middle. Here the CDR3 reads CASSYTGRVSYGYTF. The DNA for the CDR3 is TGTGCCAGCAGTTACACGGGCAGGGTCAGCTATGGCTACACCTTC.

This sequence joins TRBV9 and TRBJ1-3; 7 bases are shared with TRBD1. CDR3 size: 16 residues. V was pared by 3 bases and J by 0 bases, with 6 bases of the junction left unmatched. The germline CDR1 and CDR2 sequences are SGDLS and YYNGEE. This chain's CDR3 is CASSGGGLTSGNTIYF. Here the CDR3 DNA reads TGTGCCAGCAGCGGAGGGGGCCTTACCTCTGGAAACACCATATATTTT.

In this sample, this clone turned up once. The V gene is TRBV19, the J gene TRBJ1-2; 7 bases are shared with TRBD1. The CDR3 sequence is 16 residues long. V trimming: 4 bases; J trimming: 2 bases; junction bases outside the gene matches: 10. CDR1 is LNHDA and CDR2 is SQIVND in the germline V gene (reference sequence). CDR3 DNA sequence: TGTGCCAGTAGTAACCAACAGGGGCCAATGAACTATGGCTACACCTTC. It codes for CASSNQQGPMNYGYTF.

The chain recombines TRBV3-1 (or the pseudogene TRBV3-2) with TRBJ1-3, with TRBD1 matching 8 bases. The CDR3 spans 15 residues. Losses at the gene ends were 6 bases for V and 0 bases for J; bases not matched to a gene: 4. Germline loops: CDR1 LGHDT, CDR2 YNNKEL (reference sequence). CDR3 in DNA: TGTGCCAGCAGTTCTACAGGGGGCTCTGGAAACACCATATATTTT. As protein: CASSSTGGSGNTIYF.

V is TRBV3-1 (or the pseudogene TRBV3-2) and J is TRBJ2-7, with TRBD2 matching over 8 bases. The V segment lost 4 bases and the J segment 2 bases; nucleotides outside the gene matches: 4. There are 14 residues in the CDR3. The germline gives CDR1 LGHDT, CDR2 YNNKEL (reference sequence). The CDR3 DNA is TGTGCCAGCAGCCTCTTTAGCGGGACCTACGAGCAGTACTTC. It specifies CASSLFSGTYEQYF.

DNA for the CDR3: TGTGCCAGCAGTTACTCGACAGGGGTAACTGAAGCTTTCTTT. The encoded protein is CASSYSTGVTEAFF. The rearrangement uses TRBV6-2 or TRBV6-3 and TRBJ1-1, with 8 bases lining up with TRBD1. Trimming removed 0 bases from V and 5 bases from J; junction bases left unmatched: 2. Germline-derived CDR1 and CDR2 are MNHEY and SVGEGT. The CDR3 sequence is 14 residues long.

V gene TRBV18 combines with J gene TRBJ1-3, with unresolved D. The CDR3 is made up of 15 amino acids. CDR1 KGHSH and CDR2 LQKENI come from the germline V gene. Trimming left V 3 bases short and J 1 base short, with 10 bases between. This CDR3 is CASSPIAVSGNTIYF. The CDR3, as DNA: TGTGCCAGCTCACCGATTGCAGTATCTGGAAACACCATATATTTT. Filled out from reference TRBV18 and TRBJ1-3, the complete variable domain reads NAGVMQNPRHLVRRRGQEARLRCSPMKGHSHVYWYRQLPEEGLKFMVYLQKENIIDESGMPKERFSAEFPKEGPSILRIQQVVRGDSAAYFCASSPIAVSGNTIYFGEGSWLTVV.